The entry below describes one TCR beta chain. Its matching antigen is unknown. The investigators amplified TCR beta CDR3 regions from RNA transcripts. Using the HTBI primer set, a first-round RT-PCR was run on the TCR CDR3. TCRdb fed the multiplex PCR reads into MiXCR, producing one record per CDR3 protein. The sample shows fewer than 500,000 distinct CDR3 sequences, around 15% of them seen only once. The PBMCs studied were ones that came from roughly 9.1 ml fresh peripheral blood. This CDR3 has 15 residues. Trimming cost V 3 bases and J 1 base, with 10 bases left between them. Germline assignment: CDR1 LNHDA and CDR2 SQIVND (reference sequence). The record originates from a study of T cells in Graves' hyperthyroidism and ophthalmopathy. The study, taken as a whole, reports: Researchers found most expanded thyroid clonotypes above 0.001 in blood as well.

The chain uses TRBV19 and TRBJ1-5; the D gene is possibly TRBD1 (6 bases). The sequencing sample was made of blood. This sequence originates from a man aged 18-30 years with Graves' ophthalmopathy. The CDR3 region is CASSIQGTSNQPQHF. CDR3 nucleotides: TGTGCCAGTAGTATTCAGGGGACGAGCAATCAGCCCCAGCATTTT. Complete variable domain (other parts from reference TRBV19 and TRBJ1-5): DGGITQSPKYLFRKEGQNVTLSCEQNLNHDAMYWYRQDPGQGLRLIYYSQIVNDFQKGDIAEGYSVSREKKESFPLTVTSAQKNPTAFYLCASSIQGTSNQPQHFGDGTRLSIL.